The 25 T cell receptor beta chains given below trace back to one sample, sequenced in a study of control samples from healthy donors and cancer patients. Measured with immunoSEQ multiplex PCR; TCRdb has only the in-frame clones, and not every one. Of 110,000 or so clones in the sample, over 75% were seen once. The specimen was blood. These receptors originate from a human donor in good health. The donor label of this sample is uncertain.

V usage is TRBV9 and J usage is TRBJ2-5; the D gene is possibly TRBD1 (6 bases). Trimming pared 0 bases from V and 5 bases from J, leaving 17 bases between. Germline V gives CDR1 SGDLS, CDR2 YYNGEE. This CDR3 has 16 residues. This CDR3 is CASSVAAGASGETQYF. The DNA of the CDR3 is TGTGCCAGCAGCGTAGCAGCAGGGGCAAGTGGGGAGACCCAGTACTTC.

This clone showed up just once. The chain links TRBV11-1 to TRBJ2-2; D might be TRBD2 (6 bases). In germline, CDR1 is SGHAT, CDR2 FQDESV (reference sequence). The CDR3 covers 14 residues. Trimming removed 5 bases from V and 7 bases from J, with 14 bases in between. CDR3 sequence: CASSPGRLYGELFF. CDR3 bases: TGTGCCAGCAGCCCCGGGAGATTGTACGGGGAGCTGTTTTTT.

V usage is TRBV6-1 and J usage is TRBJ1-2, with D unclear. The CDR3 sequence is 16 residues long. Trimming shortened V by 2 bases and J by 5 bases, and 18 bases separated the two germline ends. Germline loops: CDR1 MNHNS, CDR2 SASEGT. DNA of the CDR3: TGTGCCAGCAGTGAATGGGAGTCTCACCTATTATATGGCTACACCTTC. Translated: CASSEWESHLLYGYTF.

V gene TRBV6-6 combines with J gene TRBJ1-4; weak D call: TRBD1 (5 bases). Looked up from germline, CDR1 is MNHNY and CDR2 is SVGAGI (reference sequence). V was trimmed by 6 bases and J by 5 bases, leaving 7 bases between them. This CDR3 region has 12 residues. CDR3 in amino acids: CASRRGNEKLFF. The CDR3 DNA follows: TGTGCCAGCAGGAGGGGAAATGAAAAACTGTTTTTT.

The V call is TRBV21-1, the J call TRBJ1-5. TRBV21-1 is deemed a pseudogene. The CDR3 has 16 residues. CDR3 DNA sequence: TGTGCCAGCAGCGGTCCTTATCCCCGGGAGAATCAGCCCCAGCATTTT. Protein: CASSGPYPRENQPQHF.

The chain combines TRBV6-2 or TRBV6-3 with TRBJ2-3; 7 bases are a match to TRBD2. V lost 6 bases to trimming and J lost 4 bases; unmatched junction nucleotides: 4. Germline CDR1 and CDR2: MNHEY and SVGEGT. This CDR3 is 13 amino acids long. CDR3 sequence (DNA): TGTGCCAGCAGCATGGGGGGGTCAGATACGCAGTATTTT. Its protein product is CASSMGGSDTQYF.

This chain uses TRBV14 with TRBJ1-5, with D tentatively TRBD1 (6 bases). This CDR3 has 13 residues. The germline V gene has CDR1 SGHDN and CDR2 FVKESK. The V gene lost 6 bases and the J gene lost 11 bases, with 17 bases spanning the gap. The CDR3 DNA reads as TGTGCCAGCAGAAACAGGGTGCAATCAGCCCAGCATTTT. Its protein product is CASRNRVQSAQHF.

The genes are TRBV30 and TRBJ2-3; no firm D call. Germline loops: CDR1 GTSNPN, CDR2 SVGIG (reference sequence). V shed 2 bases and J shed 4 bases, with 10 bases lying between them. The CDR3 has 13 amino acids. In DNA form, the CDR3 reads TGTGCCTGGAGTCTCAACCGTCCAGATACGCAGTATTTT. Its translation: CAWSLNRPDTQYF.

This clone has just a few counts. The chain carries TRBV18 and TRBJ2-5, with 7 bases fitting TRBD1. Germline CDR1 and CDR2: KGHSH and LQKENI. CDR3 length: 15 residues. Unmatched junction bases numbered 3, after V lost 1 base and J lost 1 base. In DNA, the CDR3 is TGTGCCAGCTCACCACTTTGGACAGGCCAAGAGACCCAGTACTTC. The encoded protein is CASSPLWTGQETQYF.

The chain uses TRBV9 and TRBJ1-2, with a weak D call TRBD1 (6 bases). Germline V gene lookup returns CDR1 SGDLS and CDR2 YYNGEE. V gave up 0 bases and J gave up 2 bases, with 8 bases separating them. The CDR3 totals 14 residues. The CDR3 DNA reads TGTGCCAGCAGCGTAGCTACAGGGAACTATGGCTACACCTTC. Protein sequence: CASSVATGNYGYTF.

The CDR3 nucleotides are TGTGCCACCAGTGATGGGGTTATTTCAGCTACGCAGTATTTT. Translation: CATSDGVISATQYF. This chain connects TRBV24-1 to TRBJ2-3; unclear D gene. The CDR3 length is 14 residues. Germline assignment: CDR1 KGHDR and CDR2 SFDVKD. V was cut by 3 bases and J by 8 bases, with 14 bases left in between.

Only one count was recorded for this clone. The CDR3 coding sequence is TGTGCCACCAGCAGGGTGGACAGGTCCACAGATACGCAGTATTTT. It encodes CATSRVDRSTDTQYF. The chain couples TRBV15 to TRBJ2-3; 7 nucleotides agree with TRBD1. The CDR3 loop spans 15 amino acids. The V gene end was trimmed by 3 bases and the J gene end by 2 bases; junction bases not matched to a gene: 5. Looked up from germline, CDR1 is LNHNV and CDR2 is YYDKDF (reference sequence).

The chain couples TRBV30 to TRBJ1-4, with D unclear. Germline assignment: CDR1 GTSNPN and CDR2 SVGIG (reference sequence). The V end was cut by 2 bases, the J end by 3 bases, with 4 bases between. This CDR3 has 12 amino acids. CDR3 sequence reads: CAWSLANEKLFF. The CDR3 bases are TGTGCCTGGAGTCTAGCTAATGAAAAACTGTTTTTT.

The chain links TRBV20-1 to TRBJ1-2, with 10 nucleotides matching TRBD1. The germline V gene has CDR1 DFQATT and CDR2 SNEGSKA (reference sequence). Germline trimming cut 3 bases from V and 8 bases from J; bases unmatched to any gene: 6. The CDR3 has 13 amino acids. The CDR3 protein is CSASDDRGRGYTF. The CDR3 nucleotides are TGCAGTGCTAGTGACGACAGGGGGCGAGGCTACACCTTC.

The gene calls are TRBV7-8 and TRBJ2-7; 9 bases are a match to TRBD1. Trimming removed 6 bases from V and 6 bases from J; junction bases left unmatched: 15. The germline V gene has CDR1 SGHVS and CDR2 FQNEAQ. The CDR3 length is 16 residues. CDR3 sequence reads: CASSPRTGTGRSEQYF. The CDR3 region has the DNA TGTGCCAGCAGTCCCAGAACCGGGACAGGGAGGTCCGAGCAGTACTTC.

The rearrangement joins TRBV10-2 to TRBJ1-5; TRBD1 is a possible D gene (6 bases). CDR3 length: 17 residues. Deletions cut 0 bases from V and 1 base from J, with 13 bases between. Germline-derived CDR1 and CDR2 are WSHSY and SAAADI. The CDR3 bases are TGCGCCAGCAGTGAGTCAGCGGGGGCGGCGAGCAATCAGCCCCAGCATTTT. This codes for CASSESAGAASNQPQHF.

V and J are TRBV6-1 and TRBJ2-6; D not resolved. Germline assignment: CDR1 MNHNS and CDR2 SASEGT. The CDR3 runs to 15 residues. V was cut by 1 base and J by 2 bases, with 6 bases left in between. CDR3 sequence: CASSEEVAGANVLTF. The CDR3 region has the DNA TGTGCCAGCAGTGAAGAAGTCGCTGGGGCCAACGTCCTGACTTTC.

The chain uses TRBV5-1 and TRBJ1-3; no clear D. Germline values: CDR1 SGHRS, CDR2 YFSETQ. The CDR3 sequence is 15 residues long. Deletions cut 0 bases from V and 0 bases from J, with 7 bases between. CDR3 amino acids: CASSLGPGSGNTIYF. In nucleotides, the CDR3 is TGCGCCAGCAGCTTGGGGCCGGGCTCTGGAAACACCATATATTTT.

This clone has ten or more counts. This chain connects TRBV5-1 to TRBJ2-1; 9 positions agree with TRBD1. Trimming cost V 7 bases and J 2 bases; bases outside gene matches: 7. The germline V gene has CDR1 SGHRS and CDR2 YFSETQ. The CDR3 is made up of 15 amino acids. As DNA, the CDR3 is TGCGCCAGCGGCCCAACAGGGGGCACCTACAATGAGCAGTTCTTC. Translation gives CASGPTGGTYNEQFF.

The chain links TRBV7-9 to TRBJ1-1, with 10 bases identical to TRBD1. CDR1 and CDR2 from the germline V gene are SEHNR and FQNEAQ (reference sequence). After removal of 5 bases from V and 4 bases from J, the junction contained 7 bases not matched to a gene. This CDR3 comprises 15 residues. DNA of the CDR3: TGTGCCAGCAGCATGACAGGGGGCGAGCGCACTGAAGCTTTCTTT. Protein product: CASSMTGGERTEAFF. The full variable domain, its missing parts supplied by reference TRBV7-9 and TRBJ1-1, is DTGVSQNPRHKITKRGQNVTFRCDPISEHNRLYWYRQTLGQGPEFLTYFQNEAQLEKSRLLSDRFSAERPKGSFSTLEIQRTEQGDSAMYLCASSMTGGERTEAFFGQGTRLTVV.

The V and J genes are TRBV28 and TRBJ1-2, with D perhaps TRBD1 (5 bases). CDR1 MDHEN and CDR2 SYDVKM come from the germline V gene. Trimming cost V 2 bases and J 3 bases, with 16 bases left between them. This CDR3 contains 16 residues. The chain's CDR3 is CASSLNAGKIYYGYTF. The CDR3 DNA follows: TGTGCCAGCAGTTTAAACGCAGGGAAAATTTACTATGGCTACACCTTC.

The chain's CDR3 is CASRDTGNQPQHF. The CDR3 DNA reads as TGTGCCAGCAGGGATACGGGGAATCAGCCCCAGCATTTT. The rearrangement uses TRBV6-5 and TRBJ1-5; D is uncertain. The length of the CDR3 is 13 residues. Trimming removed 6 bases at V and 4 bases at J, with 10 bases between. Germline V gene lookup returns CDR1 MNHEY and CDR2 SVGAGI.

V gene TRBV3-1 (or the pseudogene TRBV3-2) combines with J gene TRBJ1-1, with a tentative D call TRBD1 (5 bases). The V and J ends lost 1 base and 1 base respectively, with 10 bases between them. Germline V gene data show CDR1 as LGHDT and CDR2 as YNNKEL (reference sequence). The CDR3 covers 15 residues. The CDR3 spells CASSQGRDANTEAFF. CDR3 coding DNA: TGTGCCAGCAGCCAAGGCCGGGACGCGAACACTGAAGCTTTCTTT.

The J gene is TRBJ1-4, the V gene TRBV6-2 or TRBV6-3; 7 bases map to TRBD1. Looked up from germline, CDR1 is MNHEY and CDR2 is SVGEGT. With 6 bases clipped from V and 8 bases from J, the junction kept 3 bases outside the gene matches. This CDR3 is built from 12 residues. The DNA of the CDR3 is TGTGCCAGCAGCTGGACAGGCGAAAAACTGTTTTTT. Its protein is CASSWTGEKLFF.

The chain uses TRBV5-4 and TRBJ2-5, with D perhaps matching TRBD2 (6 bases). The V gene lost 3 bases and the J gene lost 2 bases, with 11 bases spanning the gap. The CDR3 loop spans 14 amino acids. Per the germline V gene, CDR1 is SGHNT and CDR2 is YYREEE (reference sequence). The CDR3 loop reads CASSSGREQETQYF. In DNA form, the CDR3 reads TGTGCCAGCAGCTCCGGACGGGAGCAAGAGACCCAGTACTTC.